This TCR beta chain was observed in a study of blood T cells in healthy people across ages. General study findings and limits: A roughly linear fall in TCR beta diversity per million T cells was seen with increasing age.

The authors ran a second PCR of roughly 7 to 11 cycles using a sample-barcoded 5' primer and a J-beta primer mix. Every molecule of cDNA carried a tag from a template-switch adaptor with 12 random nucleotides. TCRdb called the 5' RACE reads again in MiXCR, with one record for every CDR3 protein. This table has 1,800,000 or so distinct CDR3 sequences, approximately 40% appearing once. Remarks on this clonotype: What it binds is not known. A much larger clone lies a single base off, so this may be a read error.

Each sample provided at least 5 micrograms of extracted total RNA. CDR3 length: 11 amino acids. Germline loops: CDR1 SGHAT, CDR2 FQNNGV. The ends were cut back, 1 base at V and 10 bases at J, with 4 bases in the middle. The chain employs TRBV11-2 and TRBJ2-2; D unresolved. Input material: blood. The receptor was isolated from a human donor in good health. The CDR3 DNA is TGTGCCAGCAGCTTAGCCGTGGAGCTGTTTTTT. This codes for CASSLAVELFF.